This is a list of T cell receptor beta chains from one sample in a study of blood T cell repertoires in COVID-19. Here immunoSEQ multiplex PCR was the method, and the copy in TCRdb shows in-frame clones only, minus some. The repertoire consists of about 340,000 clones, with around 86% occurring once and the leading ten covering about 6.9%. The sequenced material came from peripheral blood. The receptors were gathered from a woman aged 45-60 years with COVID-19, enrolled during active disease. The CDR3 runs from the conserved cysteine through the conserved F or W. The D gene is left open where the match is weak. Clone size is not always given. Where it is, it says once, few, many or a class for expanded clones.

length,V,J,D,size,CDR3,DNA
13,TRBV30,TRBJ2-7,TRBD1,.,CAWSRDSSYEQYF,TGTGCCTGGAGTCGGGACAGCTCCTACGAGCAGTACTTC
13,TRBV15,TRBJ1-5,.,.,CATSQTGNQPQHF,TGTGCCACCAGTCAGACAGGAAATCAGCCCCAGCATTTT
15,TRBV4-2,TRBJ1-1,.,.,CASSQEVRTNTEAFF,TGTGCCAGCAGCCAAGAGGTCAGAACAAACACTGAAGCTTTCTTT
17,TRBV3-1/TRBV3-2,TRBJ2-1,TRBD2,.,CASSTGTSGAVYNEQFF,TGTGCCAGCAGCACCGGGACTAGCGGGGCCGTTTACAATGAGCAGTTCTTC
13,TRBV7-2,TRBJ1-6,.,.,CASGRLINSPLHF,TGTGCCAGCGGCCGCTTAATCAATTCACCCCTCCACTTT
16,TRBV4-1,TRBJ2-3,.,.,CASSRQVGSGGYTQYF,TGCGCCAGCAGCCGGCAAGTGGGTAGCGGAGGTTATACGCAGTATTTT
18,TRBV5-1,TRBJ2-2,TRBD1,once,CASSLTPPGQGYTGELFF,TGCGCCAGCAGCTTGACCCCGCCGGGACAGGGGTACACCGGGGAGCTGTTTTTT
14,TRBV5-4,TRBJ2-5,.,.,CASSGPRNGETQYF,TGTGCCAGCAGCGGGCCTCGAAACGGAGAGACCCAGTACTTC
12,TRBV6-5,TRBJ1-1,.,.,CASRGSIAEAFF,TGTGCCAGCAGGGGGAGTATCGCTGAAGCTTTCTTT
16,TRBV15,TRBJ2-1,TRBD2,.,CATVSLAESSYNEQFF,TGTGCCACAGTTTCCCTAGCGGAATCCTCCTACAATGAGCAGTTCTTC
14,TRBV6-5,TRBJ1-5,.,.,CASSYVGGSQPQHF,TGTGCCAGCAGTTACGTGGGGGGTAGTCAGCCCCAGCATTTT
16,TRBV9,TRBJ1-4,.,.,CASSGGGFRANEKLFF,TGTGCCAGCAGCGGCGGGGGGTTTAGGGCTAATGAAAAACTGTTTTTT
14,TRBV7-9,TRBJ2-1,.,.,CASSSEVPGTEQFF,TGTGCCAGCAGCTCTGAGGTCCCCGGCACTGAGCAGTTCTTC
12,TRBV4-2,TRBJ1-2,TRBD1,.,CASSRQGDGYTF,TGTGCCAGCAGCCGACAGGGAGACGGCTACACCTTC
13,TRBV27,TRBJ1-5,.,.,CASSYGVAQPQHF,TGTGCCAGCAGTTACGGGGTTGCCCAGCCCCAGCATTTT
15,TRBV14,TRBJ2-2,.,.,CASSYRVVNTGELFF,TGTGCCAGCAGCTACAGGGTAGTGAACACCGGGGAGCTGTTTTTT
16,TRBV28,TRBJ1-5,.,.,CAVVQGGELGNQPQHF,TGTGCCGTCGTTCAAGGGGGGGAGCTGGGCAATCAGCCCCAGCATTTT
12,TRBV4-1,TRBJ1-5,.,once,CASSQGLGSQHF,TGCGCCAGCAGCCAAGGGCTCGGGTCCCAGCATTTT
14,TRBV9,TRBJ2-2,.,.,CASSAPKNTGELFF,TGTGCCAGCAGCGCCCCCAAGAACACCGGGGAGCTGTTTTTT
15,TRBV14,TRBJ2-1,TRBD1,.,CASSQRQGAGNEQFF,TGTGCCAGCAGCCAAAGGCAGGGGGCAGGCAATGAGCAGTTCTTC
16,TRBV19,TRBJ1-2,TRBD1,few,CASRNRGQGREWRYTF,TGTGCCAGTAGGAATCGAGGACAGGGGAGGGAATGGCGCTACACCTTC
16,TRBV6-2/TRBV6-3,TRBJ2-6,.,.,CASSSPGRPGANVLTF,TGTGCCAGCAGTTCCCCTGGGAGACCTGGGGCCAACGTCCTGACTTTC
14,TRBV7-3,TRBJ2-1,TRBD1,.,CASSRTGSYNEQFF,TGTGCCAGCAGCCGGACAGGATCCTACAATGAGCAGTTCTTC
16,TRBV11-3,TRBJ1-4,.,.,CASSTNRGTDIEKLFF,TGTGCCAGCAGCACAAATCGCGGGACTGACATAGAAAAACTGTTTTTT
15,TRBV4-2,TRBJ1-3,.,few,CASSPSDSSGNTIYF,TGTGCCAGCAGCCCGTCGGACAGCTCTGGAAACACCATATATTTT
13,TRBV30,TRBJ1-1,.,.,CAWSTRAGAEAFF,TGTGCCTGGAGTACCAGGGCAGGGGCTGAAGCTTTCTTT
12,TRBV30,TRBJ2-1,.,.,CAWSVSGYEQFF,TGTGCCTGGAGTGTGTCAGGGTATGAGCAGTTCTTC
17,TRBV11-3,TRBJ2-7,.,.,CASSLEPSVGPSYEQYF,TGTGCCAGCAGCTTAGAGCCCTCGGTGGGGCCTAGCTACGAGCAGTACTTC
16,TRBV5-1,TRBJ2-1,TRBD2,.,CASSLAGLAGVNEQFF,TGCGCCAGCAGCCTCGCGGGACTAGCGGGAGTCAATGAGCAGTTCTTC
15,TRBV28,TRBJ2-1,TRBD2,once,CASSLLSGRFNEQFF,TGTGCCAGCAGTTTACTTAGCGGGAGGTTCAATGAGCAGTTCTTC
15,TRBV18,TRBJ2-1,TRBD2,.,CASSQGSGTYNEQFF,TGTGCCAGCTCACAGGGTAGCGGGACCTACAATGAGCAGTTCTTC
16,TRBV24-1,TRBJ1-3,.,few,CATSEVRGVAGNTIYF,TGTGCCACCAGTGAAGTCCGGGGGGTCGCAGGAAACACCATATATTTT
12,TRBV11-2,TRBJ1-1,.,.,CASSPLGVEAFF,TGTGCCAGCAGCCCCCTGGGCGTCGAAGCTTTCTTT
15,TRBV19,TRBJ2-5,TRBD2,.,CASSLAGGVVETQYF,TGTGCCAGTAGTCTAGCGGGAGGGGTCGTGGAGACCCAGTACTTC
13,TRBV24-1,TRBJ2-7,.,.,CATSDPYSYEQYF,TGTGCCACCAGTGATCCCTACAGCTACGAGCAGTACTTC
15,TRBV2,TRBJ2-7,TRBD1,.,CASSKQWDSSYEQYF,TGTGCCAGCAGCAAGCAGTGGGACAGTTCCTACGAGCAGTACTTC
17,TRBV18,TRBJ2-1,TRBD2,.,CASSPPSWTSVYNEQFF,TGTGCCAGCTCACCACCCTCGTGGACTAGCGTGTACAATGAGCAGTTCTTC
14,TRBV5-1,TRBJ1-1,.,.,CASSAQGQNTEAFF,TGCGCCAGCAGCGCACAGGGCCAGAACACTGAAGCTTTCTTT
14,TRBV6-2/TRBV6-3,TRBJ2-7,TRBD1,.,CASSTTGAPYEQYF,TGTGCCAGCAGTACTACAGGGGCCCCCTACGAGCAGTACTTC
13,TRBV5-1,TRBJ1-1,.,.,CASSFGGNTEAFF,TGCGCCAGCAGCTTCGGGGGGAACACTGAAGCTTTCTTT
15,TRBV10-3,TRBJ2-7,TRBD1,once,CAISPGTGASYEQYF,TGTGCCATCAGCCCCGGGACAGGGGCCTCCTACGAGCAGTACTTC
12,TRBV30,TRBJ1-2,.,.,CAWSRGGYGYTF,TGTGCCTGGAGTAGAGGGGGTTATGGCTACACCTTC
14,TRBV5-1,TRBJ2-1,.,.,CASSLGGDYNEQFF,TGCGCCAGCAGCTTGGGCGGGGACTACAATGAGCAGTTCTTC
21,TRBV21-1,TRBJ1-6,.,.,CASSPLTPIRSPCSYNSPLHF,TGTGCCAGCAGCCCTTTAACCCCCATTCGGTCGCCCTGCTCCTATAATTCACCCCTCCACTTT
16,TRBV9,TRBJ1-1,.,once,CASSRIIQGMGTEAFF,TGTGCCAGCAGCCGAATAATACAGGGCATGGGGACTGAAGCTTTCTTT
15,TRBV19,TRBJ2-7,TRBD2,.,CASSSQGLATDEQYF,TGTGCCAGTAGTAGCCAAGGACTAGCGACCGACGAGCAGTACTTC